These 6 T cell receptor beta chains were sequenced from one sample in a study of blood T cell repertoires in COVID-19. Clones were read by immunoSEQ multiplex PCR, and TCRdb kept only the in-frame ones, dropping some. The profile shows about 260,000 clones, approximately 87% of them singletons. Sequencing was carried out using peripheral blood. The origin of the receptors is a woman aged 40-49 years who had recovered from COVID-19.

V and J are TRBV6-5 and TRBJ1-1; D is uncertain. The CDR3 is 14 residues long. CDR1 is MNHEY, CDR2 SVGAGI, per germline. Trimming removed 9 bases from V and 1 base from J, with 15 bases in between. The CDR3 DNA is TGTGCCAGTAGATCGAGCGGGTCGAACACTGAAGCTTTCTTT. It is translated as CASRSSGSNTEAFF.

This chain links TRBV12-5 with TRBJ1-5; 10 bases are a match to TRBD1. The CDR3 runs to 15 residues. Germline trimming cut 5 bases from V and 1 base from J; bases unmatched to any gene: 2. CDR1 and CDR2 (germline): LGHNT, FRNRAP. The CDR3 bases are TGTGCTAGTGGTCTGGGACAGGGGAGCAATCAGCCCCAGCATTTT. This translates into CASGLGQGSNQPQHF. The full variable domain, in which reference TRBV12-5 and TRBJ1-5 provide the parts outside the CDR3, is DARVTQTPRHKVTEMGQEVTMRCQPILGHNTVFWYRQTMMQGLELLAYFRNRAPLDDSGMPKDRFSAEMPDATLATLKIQPSEPRDSAVYFCASGLGQGSNQPQHFGDGTRLSIL.

This clone was seen only once. The V and J genes are TRBV5-6 and TRBJ1-1; TRBD1 aligns across 7 bases. J lost 7 bases, V lost 1 base, and 4 bases had no gene match. This CDR3 contains 13 residues. Germline V gene lookup returns CDR1 SGHDT and CDR2 YYEEEE. Here the CDR3 DNA reads TGTGCCAGCAGCTTGAACAGGGGAGGTGAAGCTTTCTTT. The encoded protein is CASSLNRGGEAFF.

The V gene is TRBV18, the J gene TRBJ1-1; 7 bases map to TRBD1. J lost 3 bases, V lost 5 bases, and 6 bases had no gene match. There are 14 residues in the CDR3. Germline CDR1 reads KGHSH; CDR2 reads LQKENI. The CDR3 coding sequence is TGTGCCAGCTCATTTACAGGGGCTCACACTGAAGCTTTCTTT. Its translation is CASSFTGAHTEAFF.

The chain links TRBV29-1 to TRBJ1-1; D not resolved. V was trimmed by 6 bases and J by 4 bases, leaving 12 bases between them. Germline V gene data show CDR1 as SQVTM and CDR2 as ANQGSEA. The CDR3 has 12 residues. The DNA for the CDR3 is TGCAGCGTCCGTGTGGGAGGCACTGAAGCTTTCTTT. It is translated as CSVRVGGTEAFF.

The chain joins TRBV6-2 or TRBV6-3 to TRBJ1-6; D is unclear. CDR3 size: 18 residues. Germline-derived CDR1 and CDR2 are MNHEY and SVGEGT. V dropped 1 base and J dropped 0 bases, with 13 bases sitting between them. The CDR3 reads CASSYWLQLSSYNSPLHF. The DNA of the CDR3 is TGTGCCAGCAGTTACTGGTTACAGCTAAGCTCCTATAATTCACCCCTCCACTTT.